This T cell receptor (beta chain) was captured by sequencing in a study of blood T cells in healthy people across ages. Whole-study findings and limits: Long-lived and aged donors differed, with more naive CD4+ cells and higher diversity in the long-lived.

Each donor supplied 7.5 to 10 milliliters of peripheral blood. Each sample gave at least 6 million isolated PBMCs. The extraction recovered at least 5 micrograms of total RNA per sample. With regard to this clonotype: Its antigen is still unknown.

The CDR3 covers 15 residues. The V segment lost 6 bases and the J segment 9 bases; nucleotides outside the gene matches: 11. Using a J-beta primer mix together with a sample-barcoded 5' primer, a second PCR was run for roughly 6 to 11 cycles. From the 5' RACE reads, TCRdb called clonotypes with MiXCR, one entry per CDR3 protein. The table shows 1.2 million to 1.5 million distinct CDR3 sequences, with 55% to 75% occurring only once. The source is a man aged 18 to 29 in good health. This rearrangement joins TRBV12-3 or TRBV12-4 to TRBJ1-6; TRBD1 agrees at 7 bases. The material sequenced was blood. CDR3: CASRLTTGEVSPLHF. Written as DNA, the CDR3 is TGTGCCAGCAGGCTGACTACAGGGGAGGTTTCACCCCTCCACTTT.